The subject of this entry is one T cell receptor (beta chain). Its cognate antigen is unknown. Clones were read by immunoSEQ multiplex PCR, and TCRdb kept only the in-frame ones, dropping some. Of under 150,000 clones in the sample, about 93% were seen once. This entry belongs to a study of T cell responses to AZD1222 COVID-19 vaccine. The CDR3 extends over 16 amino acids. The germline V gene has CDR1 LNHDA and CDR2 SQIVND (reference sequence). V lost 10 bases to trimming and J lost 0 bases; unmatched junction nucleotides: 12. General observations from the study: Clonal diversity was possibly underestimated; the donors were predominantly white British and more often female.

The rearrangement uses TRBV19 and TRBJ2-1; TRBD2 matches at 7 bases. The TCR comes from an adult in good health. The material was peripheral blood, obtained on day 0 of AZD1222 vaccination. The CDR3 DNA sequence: TGTGCCACCCTCCCCCGGTCGGGGGGCTCCTACAATGAGCAGTTCTTC. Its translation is CATLPRSGGSYNEQFF.